The clone carrying this TCR beta chain was seen a handful of times. 60 Vbeta and 13 Jbeta primers were used in PCR. The authors' processing: Later, an analysis found tens of millions of unique TCR beta chains, and around 10 million of these were shared. TCRdb keeps only in-frame clones here, not all; method: immunoSEQ multiplex PCR. V, J and clone size were drawn from that table, and D and trimming were deduced from the DNA. The table records 150,000 to 200,000 clones, more than 9.5% of them present only once. This sample was included in a study of cytomegalovirus exposure and HLA in healthy donors. The CDR3 loop spans 15 amino acids. The junction had 1 base not matched to a gene; V was cut back by 3 bases and J by 0 bases. Germline V gene sequence: CDR1 MNHNS, CDR2 SASEGT.

This rearrangement joins TRBV6-1 to TRBJ2-3, with TRBD1 matching 9 bases. The sequencing input was PBMCs. The sequence came from a man in his fifties or sixties in good health and CMV-seropositive. CDR3 DNA: TGTGCCAGCAGTGAGGACAGGGGAAGCACAGATACGCAGTATTTT. Protein sequence: CASSEDRGSTDTQYF.